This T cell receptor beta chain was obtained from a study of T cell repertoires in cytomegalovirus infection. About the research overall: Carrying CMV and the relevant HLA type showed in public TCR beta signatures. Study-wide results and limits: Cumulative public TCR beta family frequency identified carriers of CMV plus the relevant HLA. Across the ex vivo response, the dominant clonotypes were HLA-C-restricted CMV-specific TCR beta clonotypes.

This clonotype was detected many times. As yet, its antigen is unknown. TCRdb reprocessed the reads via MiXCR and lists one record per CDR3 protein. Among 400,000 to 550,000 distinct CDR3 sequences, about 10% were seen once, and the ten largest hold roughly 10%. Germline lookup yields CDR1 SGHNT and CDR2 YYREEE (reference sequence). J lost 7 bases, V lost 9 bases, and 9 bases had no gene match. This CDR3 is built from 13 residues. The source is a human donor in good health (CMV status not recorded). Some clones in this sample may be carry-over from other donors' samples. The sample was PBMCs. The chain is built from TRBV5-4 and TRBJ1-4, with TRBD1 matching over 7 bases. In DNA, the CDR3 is TGTGCCATCTCGCAGAGGGGGCGTGAAAAACTGTTTTTT. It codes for CAISQRGREKLFF. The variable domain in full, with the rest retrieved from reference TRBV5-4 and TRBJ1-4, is ETGVTQSPTHLIKTRGQQVTLRCSSQSGHNTVSWYQQALGQGPQFIFQYYREEENGRGNFPPRFSGLQFPNYSSELNVNALELDDSALYLCAISQRGREKLFFGSGTQLSVL.